What follows are 17 T cell receptor beta chains derived from one specimen sequenced in a study of T cell repertoires in aging, cancer and after chemotherapy. Rearranged V-D-J TRB sequences were amplified with a mixed TRB-A/B primer pool. TCRdb reanalysed the multiplex PCR reads using MiXCR and keeps one entry per CDR3 protein. Here the sample spans about 5,300 distinct CDR3 sequences, roughly 25% being singletons. Peripheral blood genomic DNA, not sorted cells or RNA, was the template. Sequencing was done on a sample of blood. The receptors were sampled from a human donor with a solid tumor.

This clonotype was observed a few times. The chain employs TRBV5-5 and TRBJ2-7; no clear D gene. Per germline, CDR1 SGHKS and CDR2 YYEKEE (reference sequence). The germline V and J ends were trimmed by 1 base and 4 bases, with 6 bases remaining between them. This CDR3 comprises 12 residues. DNA for the CDR3: TGTGCCAGCAGCTTGATCCGATACGAGCAGTACTTC. Translation gives CASSLIRYEQYF.

This clonotype is labeled medium-sized (0.01 to 0.1%). V gene TRBV5-6 combines with J gene TRBJ1-1; 8 bases line up with TRBD1. Germline trimming cut 4 bases from V and 2 bases from J; bases unmatched to any gene: 4. This CDR3 is built from 14 residues. The germline CDR1 and CDR2 sequences are SGHDT and YYEEEE. The CDR3 loop is CASSPTGVNTEAFF. The CDR3 region has the DNA TGTGCCAGCAGCCCGACAGGGGTTAACACTGAAGCTTTCTTT.

By frequency in the sample, this clonotype is medium-sized. The chain combines TRBV10-3 with TRBJ2-2, with a tentative D call TRBD1 (6 bases). The V end was cut by 0 bases, the J end by 4 bases, with 18 bases between. The CDR3 spans 18 residues. Germline-derived CDR1 and CDR2 are ENHRY and SYGVKD. CDR3 coding DNA: TGTGCCATCAGTGAGTCAAAATGGGGTACAGGGCCCACCGGGGAGCTGTTTTTT. Translation gives CAISESKWGTGPTGELFF.

This clonotype occurred a few times. This chain uses TRBV20-1 with TRBJ1-1; 8 bases agree with TRBD1. The length of the CDR3 is 14 residues. V was pared by 4 bases and J by 6 bases, with 10 bases of the junction left unmatched. CDR1 and CDR2 from the germline V gene are DFQATT and SNEGSKA (reference sequence). CDR3 region: CSATRQGILAEAFF. The CDR3 bases are TGCAGTGCTACAAGACAGGGGATTTTGGCTGAAGCTTTCTTT.

Only a few counts were recorded for this clonotype. The genes are TRBV7-9 and TRBJ1-4; TRBD1 is a possible D gene (6 bases). Germline V gene sequence: CDR1 SEHNR, CDR2 FQNEAQ (reference sequence). The CDR3 extends over 14 amino acids. The ends were cut back, 1 base at V and 5 bases at J, with 8 bases in the middle. The CDR3, as DNA: TGTGCCAGCAGCTTAGACAGGGCCAATGAAAAACTGTTTTTT. This encodes CASSLDRANEKLFF.

In the case of this clonotype: A read error is possible here, since a much larger clone lies one base away. The V and J genes are TRBV30 and TRBJ2-2, with no clear D. Germline V gene lookup returns CDR1 GTSNPN and CDR2 SVGIG (reference sequence). The CDR3 has 11 residues. Trimming stripped 2 bases from V and 14 bases from J, with 12 bases between. The CDR3: CAWSPNLKLFF. The CDR3 DNA sequence: TGTGCCTGGAGTCCCAATCTTAAACTGTTTTTT.

This clonotype occurred a few times. The V call is TRBV6-5, the J call TRBJ2-7; 7 bases agree with TRBD2. The CDR3 sequence is 16 residues long. Losses at the gene ends were 5 bases for V and 6 bases for J; bases not matched to a gene: 16. Looked up from germline, CDR1 is MNHEY and CDR2 is SVGAGI. The CDR3 coding sequence is TGTGCCAGCAGTGAGCCACTAGCGAGAAAGTTCTGCGAGCAGTACTTC. Translation gives CASSEPLARKFCEQYF.

The V gene is TRBV7-9, the J gene TRBJ2-1, with 13 bases fitting TRBD2. The CDR3 is 16 amino acids. Germline V gene data show CDR1 as SEHNR and CDR2 as FQNEAQ (reference sequence). V was clipped by 2 bases and J by 6 bases; unmatched bases: 4. In DNA form, the CDR3 reads TGTGCCAGCAGCTTAACTAGCGGGAGGGCCGGCAATGAGCAGTTCTTC. Translated: CASSLTSGRAGNEQFF.

The genes are TRBV4-3 and TRBJ2-7; tentative D call: TRBD1 (5 bases). V lost 4 bases, J lost 5 bases, and 12 bases lay in between. The CDR3 length is 13 residues. Germline-derived CDR1 and CDR2 are LGHNA and YSLEER. The CDR3 protein is CASSLEQGDEQYF. The CDR3 coding sequence is TGCGCCAGCAGCCTAGAGCAAGGGGACGAGCAGTACTTC.

This clonotype rates as medium-sized. The chain combines TRBV6-5 with TRBJ2-5, with 8 bases lining up with TRBD2. CDR3 length: 16 amino acids. The germline CDR1 and CDR2 sequences are MNHEY and SVGAGI. With 3 bases clipped from V and 4 bases from J, the junction kept 10 bases outside the gene matches. The CDR3 DNA reads TGTGCCAGCAGTTATGTACGAGCGGGAGCTGGAGAGACCCAGTACTTC. It codes for CASSYVRAGAGETQYF.

The gene calls are TRBV12-3 or TRBV12-4 and TRBJ2-2; no definite D call. Between the trimmed V and J ends, which lost 1 base and 1 base, there was a span of 4 bases. The CDR3 has 14 amino acids. CDR3 region: CASSLVLNTGELFF. CDR3 nucleotides: TGTGCCAGCAGTTTAGTCCTGAACACCGGGGAGCTGTTTTTT.

This clonotype turned up a few times. The chain combines TRBV5-5 with TRBJ1-5; D is perhaps TRBD1 (6 bases). The CDR3 extends over 19 amino acids. Trimming took 4 bases from V and 0 from J, leaving 23 bases between them. Germline-derived CDR1 and CDR2 are SGHKS and YYEKEE (reference sequence). In DNA form, the CDR3 reads TGTGCCAGCAGCAAGGGGGGAGGTCCTCTTGCATATAGCAATCAGCCCCAGCATTTT. Translation: CASSKGGGPLAYSNQPQHF.

On this clonotype: This clone may be a read error of a much larger clone one base away. The rearrangement uses TRBV24-1 and TRBJ2-2; tentative D call: TRBD2 (6 bases). Trimming took off 4 bases at V and 2 bases at J, with 19 bases between the two ends. The CDR3 runs to 18 residues. CDR1 and CDR2 (germline): KGHDR, SFDVKD. CDR3 bases: TGTGCCACCAGTGAACTCCCGACTAGAGTCTATAACACCGGGGAGCTGTTTTTT. This sequence encodes CATSELPTRVYNTGELFF.

Regarding this clonotype: This could be a read error, since a much larger clone is one nucleotide away. The chain joins TRBV6-5 to TRBJ1-5, with 7 bases lining up with TRBD1. The germline gives CDR1 MNHEY, CDR2 SVGAGI. V lost 10 bases to trimming and J lost 2 bases; unmatched junction nucleotides: 8. This CDR3 region has 14 residues. This CDR3 is CANRRQGGNQPQHF. In DNA form, the CDR3 reads TGTGCCAACAGACGACAGGGAGGCAATCAGCCCCAGCATTTT.

This clonotype is medium-sized by share. Written as DNA, the CDR3 is TGTGCCAGCAGTCATACCTCCGCTGGGGAGCAGTACTTC. This sequence encodes CASSHTSAGEQYF. The chain has TRBV27 and TRBJ2-7; D is uncertain. Germline values: CDR1 MNHEY, CDR2 SMNVEV (reference sequence). The CDR3 is made up of 13 amino acids. V was cut by 5 bases and J by 7 bases, with 15 bases left in between.

V usage is TRBV12-3 or TRBV12-4 and J usage is TRBJ2-1; no reliable D call. V lost 6 bases, J lost 7 bases, and 10 bases lay in between. The CDR3 totals 12 residues. CDR3 sequence: CASSRPRNEQFF. The CDR3 DNA is TGTGCCAGCAGCCGTCCCCGGAATGAGCAGTTCTTC.

Within the sample, this clonotype is medium-sized (0.01 to 0.1%). In DNA, the CDR3 is TGTGCCTGGAGCTCCTTTGGAGGGGGCGGTTCGTATTCCTCACCCCTCCACTTT. Its protein product is CAWSSFGGGGSYSSPLHF. This chain uses TRBV30 with TRBJ1-6, with 7 positions matching TRBD1. The CDR3 contains 18 residues. Germline loops: CDR1 GTSNPN, CDR2 SVGIG (reference sequence). V dropped 3 bases and J dropped 10; count of bases not matched to a gene: 21.